What follows are 11 T cell receptor beta chains derived from one specimen sequenced in a study of T cell responses to AZD1222 COVID-19 vaccine. Some clones are missing from TCRdb's copy, which holds only in-frame ones; the method was immunoSEQ multiplex PCR. The sample consists of about 110,000 clones, roughly 92% of them appearing once. The source was peripheral blood, collected on day 0 of AZD1222 vaccination. The receptors derive from an adult in good health.

This rearrangement joins TRBV9 to TRBJ2-1; D call uncertain. The CDR3 runs to 15 residues. The V gene lost 2 bases and the J gene lost 5 bases, with 14 bases spanning the gap. CDR1 is SGDLS and CDR2 is YYNGEE in the germline V gene. CDR3 residues: CASSVWELADNEQFF. The CDR3 DNA sequence: TGTGCCAGCAGCGTTTGGGAATTGGCCGACAATGAGCAGTTCTTC.

This chain links TRBV2 with TRBJ1-1, with D maybe TRBD1 (5 bases). Germline V gives CDR1 SNHLY, CDR2 FYNNEI. Between the trimmed V and J ends, which lost 6 bases and 1 base, there was a span of 9 bases. This CDR3 comprises 13 residues. The CDR3 nucleotides read TGTGCCAGCAGGTTGCAGGGGAACACTGAAGCTTTCTTT. Protein product: CASRLQGNTEAFF.

This clone occurred once. The chain uses TRBV5-6 and TRBJ2-7; no definite D call. Germline V gives CDR1 SGHDT, CDR2 YYEEEE. V was shortened by 2 bases and J by 3 bases, with 9 bases between the two germline ends. This CDR3 spans 13 amino acids. CDR3 amino acids: CASSFEKIYEQYF. CDR3 nucleotides: TGTGCCAGCAGCTTCGAGAAAATCTACGAGCAGTACTTC.

This clone was picked up one time. This sample includes further DNA sequences coding for the same CDR3. The V and J genes are TRBV5-1 and TRBJ1-5; 7 bases are shared with TRBD1. The V gene end was trimmed by 4 bases and the J gene end by 2 bases; junction bases not matched to a gene: 3. From germline, CDR1 is SGHRS and CDR2 YFSETQ. CDR3 length equals 14 residues. In DNA, the CDR3 is TGCGCCAGCAGCCCCGGACAGGGCAATCAGCCCCAGCATTTT. As protein: CASSPGQGNQPQHF.

The chain carries TRBV5-4 and TRBJ2-5; D is possibly TRBD1 (6 bases). Trimming took off 3 bases at V and 1 base at J, with 10 bases between the two ends. The CDR3 totals 14 residues. Per the germline V gene, CDR1 is SGHNT and CDR2 is YYREEE (reference sequence). CDR3 amino acids: CASSSGQLQETQYF. DNA for the CDR3: TGTGCCAGCAGCTCCGGACAGCTCCAAGAGACCCAGTACTTC.

The chain has TRBV6-1 and TRBJ1-4; D not certain. With 1 base removed from V and 10 bases from J, the gap between germline ends came to 16 bases. The CDR3 is 15 amino acids. Per the germline V gene, CDR1 is MNHNS and CDR2 is SASEGT. CDR3 residues: CASSEVGGHDVKLFF. In DNA, the CDR3 is TGTGCCAGCAGTGAAGTGGGAGGGCACGACGTAAAACTGTTTTTT.

The rearrangement uses TRBV6-2 or TRBV6-3 and TRBJ1-2; D possibly corresponds to TRBD1 (5 bases). This CDR3 has 15 amino acids. V gave up 2 bases and J gave up 5 bases, with 15 bases separating them. The germline V gene has CDR1 MNHEY and CDR2 SVGEGT. Here the CDR3 reads CASSYGQGRKYGYTF. For the CDR3, the DNA is TGTGCCAGCAGTTACGGGCAGGGACGAAAATATGGCTACACCTTC.

This clone was seen only a few times. CDR3 sequence reads: CASSPEQEHSPLHF. The CDR3 DNA is TGTGCCAGCAGTCCCGAACAGGAACATTCACCCCTCCACTTT. The V and J genes are TRBV2 and TRBJ1-6; D may be TRBD1 (5 bases). V dropped 5 bases and J dropped 8 bases, with 13 bases sitting between them. Per the germline V gene, CDR1 is SNHLY and CDR2 is FYNNEI. The CDR3 is 14 residues long.

The chain links TRBV30 to TRBJ1-6; perhaps TRBD1 as D (5 bases). Per germline, CDR1 GTSNPN and CDR2 SVGIG (reference sequence). V lost 0 bases and J 9 bases, leaving 12 bases between the germline ends. The length of the CDR3 is 14 residues. CDR3 sequence (DNA): TGTGCCTGGAGTGTACGAGGGGTTAGTTCACCCCTCCACTTT. Its protein product is CAWSVRGVSSPLHF.

The V gene is TRBV6-5, the J gene TRBJ2-2; 7 bases line up with TRBD1. The CDR3 consists of 13 residues. V lost 7 bases, J lost 6 bases, and 5 bases stayed unmatched. Germline values: CDR1 MNHEY, CDR2 SVGAGI. DNA of the CDR3: TGTGCCAGCATTCTGACAGGGCCCGGGGAGCTGTTTTTT. Amino acids: CASILTGPGELFF.

V and J are TRBV5-4 and TRBJ2-7; D is unresolved. The V gene lost 4 bases and the J gene lost 3 bases, with 14 bases spanning the gap. This CDR3 comprises 14 residues. Germline lookup yields CDR1 SGHNT and CDR2 YYREEE (reference sequence). The CDR3 DNA is TGTGCCAGCAGCCCTCCGGGCGGACGCTACGAGCAGTACTTC. This sequence encodes CASSPPGGRYEQYF. Full variable domain (remainder filled in from reference TRBV5-4 and TRBJ2-7): ETGVTQSPTHLIKTRGQQVTLRCSSQSGHNTVSWYQQALGQGPQFIFQYYREEENGRGNFPPRFSGLQFPNYSSELNVNALELDDSALYLCASSPPGGRYEQYFGPGTRLTVT.